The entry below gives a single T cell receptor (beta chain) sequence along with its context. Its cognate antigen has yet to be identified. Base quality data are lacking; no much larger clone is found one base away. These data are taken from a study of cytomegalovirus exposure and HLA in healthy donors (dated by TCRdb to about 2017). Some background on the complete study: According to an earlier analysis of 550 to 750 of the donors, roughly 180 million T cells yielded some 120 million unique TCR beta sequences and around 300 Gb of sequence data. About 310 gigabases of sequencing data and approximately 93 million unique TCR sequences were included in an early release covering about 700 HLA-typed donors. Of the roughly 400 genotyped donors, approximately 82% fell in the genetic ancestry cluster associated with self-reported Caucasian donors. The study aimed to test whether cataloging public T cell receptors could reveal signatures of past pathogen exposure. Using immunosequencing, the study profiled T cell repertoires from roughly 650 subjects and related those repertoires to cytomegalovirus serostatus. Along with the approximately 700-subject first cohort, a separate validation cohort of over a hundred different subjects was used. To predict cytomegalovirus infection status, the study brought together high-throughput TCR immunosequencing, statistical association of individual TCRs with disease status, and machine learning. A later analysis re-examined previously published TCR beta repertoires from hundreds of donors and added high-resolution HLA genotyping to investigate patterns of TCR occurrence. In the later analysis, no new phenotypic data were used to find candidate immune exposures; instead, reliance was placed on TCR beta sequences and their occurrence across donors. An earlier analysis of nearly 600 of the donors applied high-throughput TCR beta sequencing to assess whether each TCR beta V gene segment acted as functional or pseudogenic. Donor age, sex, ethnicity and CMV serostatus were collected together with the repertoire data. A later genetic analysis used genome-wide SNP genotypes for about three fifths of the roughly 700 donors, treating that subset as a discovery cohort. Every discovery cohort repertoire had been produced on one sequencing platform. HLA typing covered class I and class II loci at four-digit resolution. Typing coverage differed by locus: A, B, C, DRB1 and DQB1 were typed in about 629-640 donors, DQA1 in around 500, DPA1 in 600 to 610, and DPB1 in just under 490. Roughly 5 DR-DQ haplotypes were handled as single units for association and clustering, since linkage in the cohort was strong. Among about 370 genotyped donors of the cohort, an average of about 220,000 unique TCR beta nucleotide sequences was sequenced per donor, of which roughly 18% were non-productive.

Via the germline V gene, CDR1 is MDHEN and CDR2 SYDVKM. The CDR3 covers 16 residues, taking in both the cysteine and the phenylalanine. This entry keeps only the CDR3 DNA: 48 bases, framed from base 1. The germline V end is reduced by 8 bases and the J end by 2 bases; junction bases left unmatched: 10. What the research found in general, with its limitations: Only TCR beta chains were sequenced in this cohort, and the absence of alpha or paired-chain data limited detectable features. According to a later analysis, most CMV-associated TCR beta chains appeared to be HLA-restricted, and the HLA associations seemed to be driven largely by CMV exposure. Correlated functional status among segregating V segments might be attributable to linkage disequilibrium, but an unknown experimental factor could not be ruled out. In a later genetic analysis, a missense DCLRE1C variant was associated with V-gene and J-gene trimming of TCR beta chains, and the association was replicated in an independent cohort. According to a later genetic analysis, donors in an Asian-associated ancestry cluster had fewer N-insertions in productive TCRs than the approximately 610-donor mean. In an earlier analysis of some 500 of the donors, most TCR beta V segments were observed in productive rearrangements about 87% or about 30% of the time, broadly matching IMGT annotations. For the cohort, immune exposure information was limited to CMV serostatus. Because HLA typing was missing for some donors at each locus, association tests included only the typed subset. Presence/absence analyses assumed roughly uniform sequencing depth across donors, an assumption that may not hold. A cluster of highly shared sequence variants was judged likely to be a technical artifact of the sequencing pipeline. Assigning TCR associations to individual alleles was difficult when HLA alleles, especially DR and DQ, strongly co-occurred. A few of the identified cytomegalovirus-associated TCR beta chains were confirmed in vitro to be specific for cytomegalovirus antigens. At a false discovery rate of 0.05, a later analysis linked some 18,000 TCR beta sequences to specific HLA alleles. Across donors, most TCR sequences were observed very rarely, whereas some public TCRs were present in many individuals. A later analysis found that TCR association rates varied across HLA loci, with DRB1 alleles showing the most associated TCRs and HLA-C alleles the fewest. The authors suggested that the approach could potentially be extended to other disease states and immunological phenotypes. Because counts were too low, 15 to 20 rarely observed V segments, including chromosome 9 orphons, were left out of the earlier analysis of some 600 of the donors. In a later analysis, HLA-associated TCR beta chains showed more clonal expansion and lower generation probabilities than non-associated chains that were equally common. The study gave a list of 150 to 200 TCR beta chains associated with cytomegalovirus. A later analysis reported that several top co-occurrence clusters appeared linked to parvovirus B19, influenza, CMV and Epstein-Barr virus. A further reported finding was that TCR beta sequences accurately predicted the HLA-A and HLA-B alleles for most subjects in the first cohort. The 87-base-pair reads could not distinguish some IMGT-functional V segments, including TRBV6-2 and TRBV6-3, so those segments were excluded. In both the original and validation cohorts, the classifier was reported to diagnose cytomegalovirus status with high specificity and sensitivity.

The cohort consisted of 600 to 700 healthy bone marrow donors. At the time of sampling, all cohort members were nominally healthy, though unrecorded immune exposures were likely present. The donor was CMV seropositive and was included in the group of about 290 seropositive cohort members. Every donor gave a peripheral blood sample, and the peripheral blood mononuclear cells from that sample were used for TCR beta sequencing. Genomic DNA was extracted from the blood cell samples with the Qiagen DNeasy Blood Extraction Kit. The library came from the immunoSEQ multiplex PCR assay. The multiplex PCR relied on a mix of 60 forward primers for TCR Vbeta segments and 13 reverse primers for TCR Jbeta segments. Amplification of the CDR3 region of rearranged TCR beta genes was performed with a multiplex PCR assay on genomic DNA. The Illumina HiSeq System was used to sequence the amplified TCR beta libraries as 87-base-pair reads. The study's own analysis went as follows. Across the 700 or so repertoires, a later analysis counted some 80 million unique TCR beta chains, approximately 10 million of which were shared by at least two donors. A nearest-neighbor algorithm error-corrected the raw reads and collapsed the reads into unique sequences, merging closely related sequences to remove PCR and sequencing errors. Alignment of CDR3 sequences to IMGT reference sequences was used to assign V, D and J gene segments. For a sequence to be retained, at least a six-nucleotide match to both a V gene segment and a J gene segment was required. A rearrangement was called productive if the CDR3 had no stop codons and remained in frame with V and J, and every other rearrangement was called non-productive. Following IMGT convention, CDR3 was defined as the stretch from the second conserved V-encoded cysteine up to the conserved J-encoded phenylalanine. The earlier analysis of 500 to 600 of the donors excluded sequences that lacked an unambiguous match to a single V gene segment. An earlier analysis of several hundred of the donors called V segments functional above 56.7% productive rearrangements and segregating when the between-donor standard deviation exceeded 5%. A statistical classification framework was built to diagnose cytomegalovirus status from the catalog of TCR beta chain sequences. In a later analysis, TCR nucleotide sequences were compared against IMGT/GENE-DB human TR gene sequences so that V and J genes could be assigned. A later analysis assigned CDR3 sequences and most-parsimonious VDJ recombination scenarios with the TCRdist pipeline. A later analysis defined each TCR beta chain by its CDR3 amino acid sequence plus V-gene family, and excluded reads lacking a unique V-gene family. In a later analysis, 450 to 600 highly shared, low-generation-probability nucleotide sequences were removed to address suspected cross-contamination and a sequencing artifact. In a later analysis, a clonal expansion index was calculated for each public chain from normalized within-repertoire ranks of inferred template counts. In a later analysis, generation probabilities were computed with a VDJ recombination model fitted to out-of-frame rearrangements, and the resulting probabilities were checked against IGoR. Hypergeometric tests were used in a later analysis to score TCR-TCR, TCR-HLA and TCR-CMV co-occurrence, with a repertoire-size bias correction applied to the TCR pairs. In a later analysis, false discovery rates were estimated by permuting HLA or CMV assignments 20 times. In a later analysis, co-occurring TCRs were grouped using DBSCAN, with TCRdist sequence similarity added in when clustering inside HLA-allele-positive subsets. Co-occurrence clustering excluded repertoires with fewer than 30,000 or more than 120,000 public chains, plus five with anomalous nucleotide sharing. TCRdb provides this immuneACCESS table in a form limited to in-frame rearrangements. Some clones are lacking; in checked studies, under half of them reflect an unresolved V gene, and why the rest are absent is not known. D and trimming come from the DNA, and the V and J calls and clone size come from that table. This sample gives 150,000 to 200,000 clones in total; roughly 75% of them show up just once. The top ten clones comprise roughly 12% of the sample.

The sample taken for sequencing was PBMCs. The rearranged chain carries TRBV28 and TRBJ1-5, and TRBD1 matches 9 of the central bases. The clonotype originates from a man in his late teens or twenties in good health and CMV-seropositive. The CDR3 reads CASVTGGPLRNQPQHF. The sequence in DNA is TGTGCCAGCGTAACAGGGGGCCCCTTGCGCAATCAGCCCCAGCATTTT.